Reported below is one TCR beta chain. One end of the junction is discordant with germline, which a read error may explain. This record comes from a study of blood T cell repertoires in COVID-19. The CDR3 contains 12 residues. Original methodology: Reference gene primer amplification gave estimated nucleated cell counts. Clones were read by immunoSEQ multiplex PCR, and TCRdb kept only the in-frame ones, dropping some. Clone size and V and J calls were adopted from that table, with D and trimming inferred from the DNA. Of approximately 200,000 clones detected, around four fifths appear once; the ten largest clones hold 12%.

The TCR sequence derives from a middle-aged man who had recovered from COVID-19. Sample: PBMCs or T cells enriched from blood (not recorded which). The chain uses TRBV12-3 or TRBV12-4 and TRBJ1-2; 9 bases are shared with TRBD1. This CDR3 is CASSLGTGAVNF. CDR3 nucleotide sequence: TGTGCCAGCAGTTTAGGGACAGGGGCCGTAAATTTC.